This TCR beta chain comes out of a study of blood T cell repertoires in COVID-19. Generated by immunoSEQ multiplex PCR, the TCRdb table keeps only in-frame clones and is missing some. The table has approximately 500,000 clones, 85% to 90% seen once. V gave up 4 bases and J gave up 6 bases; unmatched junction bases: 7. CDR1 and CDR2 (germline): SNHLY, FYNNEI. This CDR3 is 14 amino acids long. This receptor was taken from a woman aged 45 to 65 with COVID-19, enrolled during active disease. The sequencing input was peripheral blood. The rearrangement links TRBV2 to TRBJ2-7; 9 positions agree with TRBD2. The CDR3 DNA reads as TGTGCCAGCAGTGGGCGCGGGGGGGCCATCGAGCAGTACTTC. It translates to CASSGRGGAIEQYF.